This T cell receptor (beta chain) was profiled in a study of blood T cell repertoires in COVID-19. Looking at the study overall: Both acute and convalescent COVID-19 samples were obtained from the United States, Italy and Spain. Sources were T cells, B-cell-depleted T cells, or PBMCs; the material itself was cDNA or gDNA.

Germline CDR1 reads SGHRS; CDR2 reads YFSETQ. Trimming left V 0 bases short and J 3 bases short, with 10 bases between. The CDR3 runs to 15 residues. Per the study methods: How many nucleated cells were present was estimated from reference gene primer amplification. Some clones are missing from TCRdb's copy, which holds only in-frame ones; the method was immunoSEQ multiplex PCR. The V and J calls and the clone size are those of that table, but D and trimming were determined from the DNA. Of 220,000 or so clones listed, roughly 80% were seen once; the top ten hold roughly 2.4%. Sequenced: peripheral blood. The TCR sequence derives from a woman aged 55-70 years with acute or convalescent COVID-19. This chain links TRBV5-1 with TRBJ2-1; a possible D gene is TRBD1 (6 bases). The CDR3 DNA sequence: TGCGCCAGCAGCTTGGCCGACAGGTTCTACAATGAGCAGTTCTTC. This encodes CASSLADRFYNEQFF.